Following are 10 T cell receptor beta chains from one sample sequenced in a study of cytomegalovirus exposure and HLA in healthy donors. Amplification used 60 Vbeta primers and 13 Jbeta primers. TCRdb's copy holds only in-frame clones and misses some; the assay was immunoSEQ multiplex PCR. The data show fewer than 250,000 clones, around 80% seen once. The sequenced material came from PBMCs. Source of these receptors: a man younger than 45 in good health and CMV-seronegative.

V usage is TRBV7-9 and J usage is TRBJ1-2, with 8 bases fitting TRBD1. Germline V gives CDR1 SEHNR, CDR2 FQNEAQ (reference sequence). The CDR3 consists of 15 residues. The J segment lost 4 bases and the V segment lost 1 base, leaving 5 bases of the junction unmatched. CDR3 sequence reads: CASSLGAGGVYGYTF. CDR3 nucleotides: TGTGCCAGCAGCTTAGGGGCAGGGGGCGTCTATGGCTACACCTTC.

This clone was recorded a few times. The V gene is TRBV7-6, the J gene TRBJ1-4; 7 nucleotides agree with TRBD1. Germline V gene lookup returns CDR1 SGHVS and CDR2 FNYEAQ. With V trimmed by 2 bases and J by 3 bases, 15 bases remained unmatched. This CDR3 has 19 amino acids. The CDR3 spells CASSLSLLRQGRANEKLFF. The DNA for the CDR3 is TGTGCCAGCAGCTTATCGCTCCTTCGACAGGGCCGAGCTAATGAAAAACTGTTTTTT.

The gene calls are TRBV2 and TRBJ1-2, with 10 bases aligning to TRBD1. CDR1 is SNHLY, CDR2 FYNNEI, per germline. The CDR3 consists of 15 residues. With V trimmed by 1 base and J by 7 bases, 6 bases remained unmatched. Here the CDR3 DNA reads TGTGCCAGCAGTGAAGTGGGGACAGGGGCGGTTGGCTACACCTTC. It yields the protein CASSEVGTGAVGYTF.

The chain combines TRBV19 with TRBJ1-6; D not resolved. The CDR3 extends over 14 amino acids. Deletions cut 2 bases from V and 9 bases from J, with 11 bases between. Germline CDR1 reads LNHDA; CDR2 reads SQIVND (reference sequence). CDR3 coding DNA: TGTGCCAGTAGTATATCTTCGGGGAGTTCACCCCTCCACTTT. It specifies CASSISSGSSPLHF.

Concerning this clone: A read error may produce the germline difference seen at one junction end. The chain links TRBV7-9 to TRBJ2-5; 8 bases line up with TRBD2. The CDR3 is 14 residues long. The germline gives CDR1 SEHNR, CDR2 FQNEAQ (reference sequence). CDR3 coding DNA: TGTGCCAGCAGGTTAGCGGGGCCTCAAGAGACCCAGTACTTC. Translation gives CASRLAGPQETQYF.

There are a few counts of this clone. CDR3: CASSQETGKTGELFF. The CDR3 DNA reads TGTGCCAGCAGTCAGGAGACAGGGAAAACCGGGGAGCTGTTTTTT. V is TRBV6-5 and J is TRBJ2-2, with TRBD1 matching over 7 bases. The CDR3 extends over 15 amino acids. Germline CDR1 reads MNHEY; CDR2 reads SVGAGI. V gave up 5 bases and J gave up 5 bases; unmatched junction bases: 8.

The chain uses TRBV7-3 and TRBJ2-5, with TRBD2 matching 7 bases. V gave up 1 base and J gave up 5 bases; unmatched junction bases: 10. The length of the CDR3 is 16 residues. CDR1 SGHTA and CDR2 FQGTGA come from the germline V gene. CDR3 protein: CASSLSPSAGQETQYF. CDR3 bases: TGTGCCAGCAGCTTAAGCCCCTCAGCGGGGCAGGAGACCCAGTACTTC.

J is TRBJ1-2 and V is TRBV7-2; D is unclear. CDR3 length: 16 amino acids. V lost 5 bases, J lost 2 bases, and 18 bases lay in between. The germline V gene has CDR1 SGHTA and CDR2 FQGNSA. CDR3 in amino acids: CASSPEPGGLNYGYTF. As DNA, the CDR3 is TGTGCCAGCAGCCCCGAACCTGGCGGGTTAAACTATGGCTACACCTTC.

The rearrangement joins TRBV28 to TRBJ2-1; D remains ambiguous. V was shortened by 7 bases and J by 0 bases, with 16 bases between the two germline ends. The CDR3 extends over 16 amino acids. Germline values: CDR1 MDHEN, CDR2 SYDVKM. The chain's CDR3 is CASTPMIRSSYNEQFF. DNA for the CDR3: TGTGCCAGCACCCCTATGATCCGTAGCTCCTACAATGAGCAGTTCTTC.

This chain connects TRBV5-1 to TRBJ2-3; 10 bases line up with TRBD2. Per the germline V gene, CDR1 is SGHRS and CDR2 is YFSETQ. The CDR3 has 16 amino acids. J lost 5 bases, V lost 0 bases, and 6 bases had no gene match. The CDR3 spells CASSLAQRGGLDTQYF. CDR3 DNA sequence: TGCGCCAGCAGCTTGGCCCAGCGGGGGGGATTAGATACGCAGTATTTT.